This section outlines one TCR beta chain sequence together with its context. Antigen: not known. TCRdb keeps only in-frame clones here, not all; method: immunoSEQ multiplex PCR. Of around 40,000 clones in the sample, roughly 90% were seen once. This sample stems from a study of OX40 agonist ivuxolimab in advanced cancers. Study information: While on treatment, patients had intravenous ivuxolimab at 0.01 to 10 mg/kg every 2 weeks. General study points: CD4+ and CD8+ blood T cells expanded clonally by week 6 at 0.1 to 3.0 mg/kg. Expanded peripheral T-cell antigen specificity went undetermined.

The source of this sequence is an adult with an advanced solid tumor such as melanoma, head and neck, liver or kidney cancer. The sequences come from CD4+ or CD8+ T cells sorted from blood, collected in a trial of the OX40 agonist ivuxolimab.

The DNA for the CDR3 is TGTGCCAGCAGCTCCCCCCCAAGCTATGGCTACACCTTC. Protein sequence: CASSSPPSYGYTF. The chain joins TRBV11-1 to TRBJ1-2; D is uncertain. The CDR3 is 13 residues long. CDR1 and CDR2 (germline): SGHAT, FQDESV (reference sequence). V lost 4 bases to trimming and J lost 4 bases, with 10 bases between them.